The T cell receptor (beta chain) described here comes from a study of cytomegalovirus exposure and HLA in healthy donors. Notes on the study in general: Most of the CMV-associated TCR beta chains (in a later analysis) appeared to be HLA-restricted. While the bulk of TCR sequences proved rare, some public TCRs turned up in many donors. As confirmed in vitro, a few CMV-associated chains were specific for CMV antigens. Donors were assumed by presence/absence analyses to have roughly uniform sequencing depth.

This clone has more than one count but fewer than ten. Its specificity is unknown. PCR was performed using 60 Vbeta and 13 Jbeta primers. Profiling relied on immunoSEQ multiplex PCR, and the TCRdb table lists in-frame clones only, not all of them. The data contain 150,000 to 180,000 clones, under 80% of them seen just once; the ten biggest clones take up around 2.3%. Germline values: CDR1 SEHNR, CDR2 FQNEAQ (reference sequence). The length of the CDR3 is 14 residues. V gave up 6 bases and J gave up 1 base; unmatched junction bases: 0. This sequence originates from a man aged 30 to 45 in good health and CMV-seronegative. Sequencing input: PBMCs. V gene TRBV7-9 combines with J gene TRBJ2-3; 11 bases fit TRBD2. The CDR3 DNA is TGTGCCAGCAGGACTAGCGGGGGCACAGATACGCAGTATTTT. Protein: CASRTSGGTDTQYF. Full variable domain (remainder filled in from reference TRBV7-9 and TRBJ2-3): DTGVSQNPRHKITKRGQNVTFRCDPISEHNRLYWYRQTLGQGPEFLTYFQNEAQLEKSRLLSDRFSAERPKGSFSTLEIQRTEQGDSAMYLCASRTSGGTDTQYFGPGTRLTVL.